Included here is one T cell receptor (beta chain) sequence, with context. The CDR3 does not end in the conserved phenylalanine or tryptophan, so this is likely a read error. The DNA is omitted, as the CDR3 cannot be located on it reliably, and the CDR3 follows TCRdb's listing. These data come from a study of blood T cell repertoires in COVID-19. The CDR3 is 8 residues long, ends included. Germline V CDR1 and CDR2: LNHNV, YYDKDF (reference sequence). Assay: immunoSEQ multiplex PCR; the TCRdb copy retains only in-frame clones and omits some. The sample consists of 150,000 to 200,000 clones, 65% to 85% of them appearing once.

The sequenced sample was peripheral blood. This chain links TRBV15 with TRBJ2-3; TRBD2 is the table's D call, not checked against the DNA. The sequence came from a man aged 55 to 70 with active or convalescent COVID-19. This CDR3 is CATSSSRD.